This is a list of T cell receptor beta chains from one sample in a study of beta chain features in type 1 diabetes. Here immunoSEQ multiplex PCR was the method, and the copy in TCRdb shows in-frame clones only, minus some. This table holds 200,000 to 250,000 clones, more than 9% found once. The source material was naive CD4+ T cells from blood. The receptors stem from a woman aged 18-30 years in good health. CDR3s include the opening cysteine and the closing phenylalanine or tryptophan. The order of the fields is V gene, J gene, D gene, clone size, CDR3 DNA, CDR3 protein. A D gene is named only where the DNA matches it firmly. Clone sizes are given selectively: once, few, many, or a class where the clone is expanded.

v_call: TRBV30; j_call: TRBJ2-1; d_call: TRBD2; clone_size: few; cdr3_nt: TGTGCCTGGGACAAGCGGGAGTTATATGGTGAGCAGTTCTTC; cdr3_aa: CAWDKRELYGEQFF
v_call: TRBV13; j_call: TRBJ2-7; d_call: TRBD1; clone_size: -; cdr3_nt: TGTGCCAGCAGCTTCCGACAGGGATTAGGCGGCGAGCAGTACTTC; cdr3_aa: CASSFRQGLGGEQYF
v_call: TRBV4-1; j_call: TRBJ1-4; d_call: TRBD1; clone_size: many; cdr3_nt: TGCGCCAGCAGACAACAGGGGTCGGGAGAAAAACTGTTTTTT; cdr3_aa: CASRQQGSGEKLFF
v_call: TRBV7-2; j_call: TRBJ2-1; d_call: TRBD2; clone_size: few; cdr3_nt: TGTGCCAGCAGCTTAGCACCGGGCCCCGGGATGGAGCGGGAGCCCTACAATGAGCAGTTCTTC; cdr3_aa: CASSLAPGPGMEREPYNEQFF
v_call: TRBV5-1; j_call: TRBJ2-7; d_call: TRBD2; clone_size: few; cdr3_nt: TGCGCCAGCAGCTTGTTTGAGCGGGATGGCTCCTACGAGCAGTACTTC; cdr3_aa: CASSLFERDGSYEQYF
v_call: TRBV4-1; j_call: TRBJ2-7; d_call: TRBD2; clone_size: few; cdr3_nt: TGCGCCAGCAGCCAAGGGCTAGCGGGAGGGCTAGCCTACGAGCAGTACTTC; cdr3_aa: CASSQGLAGGLAYEQYF
v_call: TRBV6-1; j_call: TRBJ2-1; d_call: -; clone_size: few; cdr3_nt: TGTGCCAGCAGCTCAGGGACAGCGGGCCACAATGAGCAGTTCTTC; cdr3_aa: CASSSGTAGHNEQFF
v_call: TRBV30; j_call: TRBJ2-5; d_call: -; clone_size: few; cdr3_nt: TGTGCCTTGGGGAGTCCCAGGAGCCAAGAGACCCAGTACTTC; cdr3_aa: CALGSPRSQETQYF
v_call: TRBV11-2; j_call: TRBJ1-1; d_call: -; clone_size: -; cdr3_nt: TGTGCCAGCAGCTTTCCCCAGGGTAGATCTGAAGCTTTCTTT; cdr3_aa: CASSFPQGRSEAFF
v_call: TRBV6-5; j_call: TRBJ1-1; d_call: -; clone_size: -; cdr3_nt: TGTGCCAGCAGTTACTCCGGGACAACAAACACTGAAGCTTTCTTT; cdr3_aa: CASSYSGTTNTEAFF
v_call: TRBV7-9; j_call: TRBJ1-2; d_call: TRBD1; clone_size: few; cdr3_nt: TGTGCCAGCAGCTACCGGGACAGGGGCCATGGCTACACCTTC; cdr3_aa: CASSYRDRGHGYTF
v_call: TRBV7-9; j_call: TRBJ2-1; d_call: -; clone_size: few; cdr3_nt: TGTGCCAGCGCCCCGGAAGGTAGCCCAGGGGATTATGAGCAGTTCTTC; cdr3_aa: CASAPEGSPGDYEQFF
v_call: TRBV5-1; j_call: TRBJ2-7; d_call: -; clone_size: many; cdr3_nt: TGCGCCAGCAGCTTGGGCCCGGCGGGGGAGCAGTACTTC; cdr3_aa: CASSLGPAGEQYF
v_call: TRBV11-2; j_call: TRBJ1-6; d_call: -; clone_size: few; cdr3_nt: TGTGCCAGCAGCGCTGCGGGGGGTAATTCACCCCTCCACTTT; cdr3_aa: CASSAAGGNSPLHF
v_call: TRBV7-9; j_call: TRBJ1-1; d_call: TRBD1; clone_size: few; cdr3_nt: TGTGCCAGCAGCTTTGGGACAGCCAACACTGAAGCTTTCTTT; cdr3_aa: CASSFGTANTEAFF
v_call: TRBV6-1; j_call: TRBJ2-7; d_call: -; clone_size: -; cdr3_nt: TGTGCCAGCAGCCGACGAGGGGAGCAGTACTTC; cdr3_aa: CASSRRGEQYF
v_call: TRBV5-1; j_call: TRBJ1-5; d_call: -; clone_size: few; cdr3_nt: TGCGCCAGCAGCTTGGGGAGTAGCAATCAGCCCCAGCATTTT; cdr3_aa: CASSLGSSNQPQHF
v_call: TRBV6-5; j_call: TRBJ2-1; d_call: -; clone_size: few; cdr3_nt: TGTGCCAGCAGTCAAAGGGGAAATGAGCAGTTCTTC; cdr3_aa: CASSQRGNEQFF
v_call: TRBV5-1; j_call: TRBJ2-1; d_call: -; clone_size: few; cdr3_nt: TGCGCCAGCAGCGCCGACAACGGTCGTGAGCAGTTCTTC; cdr3_aa: CASSADNGREQFF
v_call: TRBV7-9; j_call: TRBJ1-2; d_call: -; clone_size: few; cdr3_nt: TGTGCCAGCAGCTTTAGGAACAGGGACTATGGCTACACCTTC; cdr3_aa: CASSFRNRDYGYTF
v_call: TRBV9; j_call: TRBJ2-1; d_call: TRBD2; clone_size: few; cdr3_nt: TGTGCCAGCAGCGTAGCTAGCGGGGGATACAATGAGCAGTTCTTC; cdr3_aa: CASSVASGGYNEQFF
v_call: TRBV2; j_call: TRBJ2-7; d_call: -; clone_size: -; cdr3_nt: TGTGCCAGCAGTGATTACAGTTACGAGCAGTACTTC; cdr3_aa: CASSDYSYEQYF
v_call: TRBV18; j_call: TRBJ1-1; d_call: TRBD1; clone_size: few; cdr3_nt: TGTGCCAGCTCACCAAGGACAGGGGCGGACACTGAAGCTTTCTTT; cdr3_aa: CASSPRTGADTEAFF
v_call: TRBV4-1; j_call: TRBJ2-2; d_call: -; clone_size: few; cdr3_nt: TGCGCCAGCAGCCTCCCCCGTATGGCCTTGAACACCGGGGAGCTGTTTTTT; cdr3_aa: CASSLPRMALNTGELFF
v_call: TRBV7-2; j_call: TRBJ2-5; d_call: TRBD2; clone_size: few; cdr3_nt: TGTGCCAGCAGCTTACAACTAGCGGGGCGGGAAGAGACCCAGTACTTC; cdr3_aa: CASSLQLAGREETQYF
v_call: TRBV19; j_call: TRBJ2-3; d_call: TRBD2; clone_size: -; cdr3_nt: TGTGCCAGTAGTATCTCCTTAGGACTAGCGGGAGGAGATACGCAGTATTTT; cdr3_aa: CASSISLGLAGGDTQYF
v_call: TRBV6-6; j_call: TRBJ1-1; d_call: TRBD1; clone_size: -; cdr3_nt: TGTGCCAGCAGTCCGGGACAGGTCTACCTGAACACTGAAGCTTTCTTT; cdr3_aa: CASSPGQVYLNTEAFF
v_call: TRBV19; j_call: TRBJ1-5; d_call: -; clone_size: few; cdr3_nt: TGTGCCAGTAGTATGTTGTCGAGAGTAAGAATGCAGCCCCAGCATTTT; cdr3_aa: CASSMLSRVRMQPQHF
v_call: TRBV30; j_call: TRBJ1-1; d_call: -; clone_size: few; cdr3_nt: TGTGCCTGGAGTGTAGCGTCGGTCACTGAAGCTTTCTTT; cdr3_aa: CAWSVASVTEAFF
v_call: TRBV6-6; j_call: TRBJ1-5; d_call: TRBD1; clone_size: -; cdr3_nt: TGTGCCAGCACTCGGACAGGGTGGCAGCCCCAGCATTTT; cdr3_aa: CASTRTGWQPQHF
v_call: TRBV4-1; j_call: TRBJ2-1; d_call: TRBD2; clone_size: -; cdr3_nt: TGCGCCAGCAGCCAAGGCAGCGGGAGGACCCCCTACAATGAGCAGTTCTTC; cdr3_aa: CASSQGSGRTPYNEQFF
v_call: TRBV27; j_call: TRBJ2-2; d_call: TRBD2; clone_size: -; cdr3_nt: TGTGCCAGCAGTTTCGTCGCTAGCGGGAGCAGAGGGGAGCTGTTTTTT; cdr3_aa: CASSFVASGSRGELFF
v_call: TRBV5-1; j_call: TRBJ1-1; d_call: TRBD1; clone_size: -; cdr3_nt: TGCGCCAGCAGCTTCTTAAGGACAGGGGGCACTGAAGCTTTCTTT; cdr3_aa: CASSFLRTGGTEAFF
v_call: TRBV19; j_call: TRBJ2-3; d_call: TRBD2; clone_size: -; cdr3_nt: TGTGCCACCGGGGGGGTCGCAGATACGCAGTATTTT; cdr3_aa: CATGGVADTQYF
v_call: TRBV30; j_call: TRBJ1-1; d_call: TRBD1; clone_size: -; cdr3_nt: TGTGCCTGGAGTCTTGGACAGGGGGGAGCTTTCTTT; cdr3_aa: CAWSLGQGGAFF
v_call: TRBV5-4; j_call: TRBJ1-2; d_call: -; clone_size: -; cdr3_nt: TGTGCCAGCAGCTTTTCCCTCTATGGCTACACCTTC; cdr3_aa: CASSFSLYGYTF
v_call: TRBV11-2; j_call: TRBJ2-1; d_call: -; clone_size: few; cdr3_nt: TGTGCCAGCAGCCGAGGTCCGGACAATGAGCAGTTCTTC; cdr3_aa: CASSRGPDNEQFF